The next 24 T cell receptor beta chains were all read from a single sample in a study of cytomegalovirus exposure and HLA in healthy donors. 60 Vbeta and 13 Jbeta primers were used in PCR. Generated by immunoSEQ multiplex PCR, the TCRdb table keeps only in-frame clones and is missing some. The sample records fewer than 200,000 clones, approximately 79% being singletons. Specimen: PBMCs. The receptors were sampled from a woman aged 40 to 49 in good health and CMV-seronegative.

The chain carries TRBV11-3 and TRBJ2-1; D perhaps matches TRBD1 (6 bases). This CDR3 region has 11 residues. Trimming took off 6 bases at V and 8 bases at J, with 8 bases between the two ends. In germline, CDR1 is SGHNT, CDR2 YENEEA. The CDR3 here is CASRAGDEQFF. CDR3 bases: TGTGCCAGCAGGGCAGGGGATGAGCAGTTCTTC.

The V and J genes are TRBV5-1 and TRBJ2-7, with D tentatively TRBD2 (6 bases). CDR1 is SGHRS and CDR2 is YFSETQ in the germline V gene. The V end lost 1 base, the J end lost 1 base, and 9 bases lay between the germline ends. The CDR3 spans 14 residues. In DNA, the CDR3 is TGCGCCAGCAGCTTGATCCGGGGGTCCTACGAGCAGTACTTC. Translating gives CASSLIRGSYEQYF.

This clone was counted once. J is TRBJ1-2 and V is TRBV7-9; 9 nucleotides line up with TRBD1. Losses at the gene ends were 5 bases for V and 2 bases for J; bases not matched to a gene: 9. This CDR3 is 16 amino acids long. Germline loops: CDR1 SEHNR, CDR2 FQNEAQ (reference sequence). CDR3 coding DNA: TGTGCCAGCAGCCGACGCCAGACAGGGGGAAACTATGGCTACACCTTC. Its protein is CASSRRQTGGNYGYTF.

The V and J genes are TRBV28 and TRBJ1-2; the D gene is possibly TRBD1 (6 bases). The V end lost 2 bases, the J end lost 4 bases, and 14 bases lay between the germline ends. This CDR3 region has 15 residues. Germline CDR1 reads MDHEN; CDR2 reads SYDVKM. CDR3: CASSLETGFFYGYTF. The CDR3 nucleotides are TGTGCCAGCAGTTTAGAAACAGGGTTTTTCTATGGCTACACCTTC.

This clone was seen a single time. This chain connects TRBV6-5 to TRBJ2-5, with D possibly TRBD1 on 5 matching bases. The DNA end favors TRBJ2-7, so the J call may be wrong. This CDR3 contains 14 residues. Germline loops: CDR1 MNHEY, CDR2 SVGAGI. The CDR3 sequence is CASSTGRRYYEQYF. The CDR3 region has the DNA TGTGCCAGCAGTACAGGACGGAGATACTACGAGCAGTACTTC.

This chain connects TRBV6-1 to TRBJ2-7; D is unclear. V lost 6 bases and J lost 5, with 17 bases in between. The germline V gene encodes CDR1 MNHNS and CDR2 SASEGT. The CDR3 runs 14 residues. The CDR3, as DNA: TGTGCCAGCAGGCACGCTGCGGTCCGGGACGAGCAGTACTTC. Its translation is CASRHAAVRDEQYF.

The chain combines TRBV30 with TRBJ2-7, with 9 bases aligning to TRBD2. V was pared by 0 bases and J by 3 bases, with 9 bases of the junction left unmatched. CDR3 length equals 16 residues. Germline-derived CDR1 and CDR2 are GTSNPN and SVGIG (reference sequence). The DNA of the CDR3 is TGTGCCTGGAGTGTGCCACGGACTAGCGAAATCTACGAGCAGTACTTC. Amino acid sequence: CAWSVPRTSEIYEQYF.

This clone was seen only a few times. The CDR3 bases are TGTGCCAGCAGCATTACTCAGGGTTACGAGCAGTACTTC. It codes for CASSITQGYEQYF. This chain links TRBV5-8 with TRBJ2-7, with D tentatively TRBD1 (5 bases). This CDR3 spans 13 amino acids. CDR1 is SGHTS and CDR2 is YDEGEE in the germline V gene. With 4 bases removed from V and 4 bases from J, the gap between germline ends came to 12 bases.

V usage is TRBV6-5 and J usage is TRBJ2-7; TRBD1 matches at 7 bases. The CDR3 is 14 residues long. The ends lost 5 bases at V and 2 bases at J; junction bases unmatched: 6. The germline CDR1 and CDR2 sequences are MNHEY and SVGAGI. Here the CDR3 DNA reads TGTGCCAGCAGTAGACCGGGACAGCCCTACGAGCAGTACTTC. Its translation: CASSRPGQPYEQYF.

The chain joins TRBV4-2 to TRBJ2-7; TRBD2 matches at 7 bases. Germline CDR1 is LGHNA and CDR2 is YNFKEQ. V lost 0 bases and J lost 2; bases outside the gene matches: 4. This CDR3 has 15 residues. CDR3: CASSQEEGGAYEQYF. CDR3 nucleotide sequence: TGTGCCAGCAGCCAAGAGGAGGGAGGGGCCTACGAGCAGTACTTC.

This chain joins TRBV18 and TRBJ2-7; TRBD2 matches at 9 bases. The CDR3 is 16 amino acids. V was pared by 0 bases and J by 7 bases, with 10 bases of the junction left unmatched. Germline lookup yields CDR1 KGHSH and CDR2 LQKENI. DNA of the CDR3: TGTGCCAGCTCACCACCGTCTAGCGGGATATCTCGGGAGCAGTACTTC. Encoded protein: CASSPPSSGISREQYF.

This sequence joins TRBV19 and TRBJ2-1; 7 nucleotides align to TRBD2. The J segment lost 11 bases and the V segment lost 3 bases, leaving 19 bases of the junction unmatched. Germline V lookup: CDR1 LNHDA, CDR2 SQIVND (reference sequence). This CDR3 has 17 residues. The CDR3, as DNA: TGTGCCAGTAGTATTCTGCCCGGTCTTCACCGGGGGGATAAGCAGTTCTTC. Its protein product is CASSILPGLHRGDKQFF.

The rearrangement links TRBV4-3 to TRBJ1-1; 7 bases align to TRBD1. Germline CDR1 is LGHNA and CDR2 is YSLEER. Trimming at V came to 1 base and at J to 1 base, leaving 6 bases not matched to a gene. This CDR3 is 16 amino acids long. CDR3 amino acids: CASSQGPGGKNTEAFF. CDR3 coding DNA: TGCGCCAGCAGCCAAGGGCCAGGGGGGAAGAACACTGAAGCTTTCTTT.

The CDR3: CASLDVPRYGYTF. The CDR3 DNA follows: TGTGCCAGCCTAGATGTACCCCGCTATGGCTACACCTTC. The chain employs TRBV6-1 and TRBJ1-2; D gene ambiguous. Deletions cut 8 bases from V and 4 bases from J, with 14 bases between. The CDR3 contains 13 residues. Germline CDR1 is MNHNS and CDR2 is SASEGT.

The chain joins TRBV10-1 to TRBJ1-6, with 7 nucleotides matching TRBD1. Germline-derived CDR1 and CDR2 are WNHNN and SYGVQD (reference sequence). The CDR3 totals 15 residues. V shed 5 bases, J shed 10 bases, and the junction held 11 bases outside the gene matches. CDR3 nucleotides: TGCGCCAGCAGTTCAAAACAGGGGCTGCAATCACCCCTCCACTTT. Translation: CASSSKQGLQSPLHF.

This clone has a single count. V is TRBV7-9 and J is TRBJ2-3; the D gene is possibly TRBD1 (5 bases). CDR1 and CDR2 from the germline V gene are SEHNR and FQNEAQ (reference sequence). V lost 5 bases to trimming and J lost 1 base, with 10 bases between them. CDR3 size: 14 residues. The CDR3 reads CASSPQGRTDTQYF. DNA of the CDR3: TGTGCCAGCAGCCCCCAGGGTCGCACAGATACGCAGTATTTT.

This clone has just a few counts. V usage is TRBV5-1 and J usage is TRBJ1-5; no clear D gene. The V end lost 4 bases, the J end lost 6 bases, and 14 bases lay between the germline ends. Germline CDR1 SGHRS, CDR2 YFSETQ. The CDR3 spans 14 residues. CDR3 protein: CASSPVGGGQPQHF. In DNA form, the CDR3 reads TGCGCCAGCAGCCCCGTTGGAGGAGGTCAGCCCCAGCATTTT.

V is TRBV7-9 and J is TRBJ2-3, with 8 bases lining up with TRBD1. With 4 bases clipped from V and 4 bases from J, the junction kept 10 bases outside the gene matches. The germline V gene has CDR1 SEHNR and CDR2 FQNEAQ (reference sequence). CDR3 length: 16 amino acids. The CDR3 region has the DNA TGTGCCAGCAGCTCAGGGGGCGTAGGGGCTGCAGATACGCAGTATTTT. Its protein is CASSSGGVGAADTQYF.

The CDR3 reads CASSLWDFQETQYF. The DNA of the CDR3 is TGTGCCAGCAGCCTGTGGGACTTCCAAGAGACCCAGTACTTC. The genes are TRBV5-4 and TRBJ2-5, with TRBD2 as a possible D gene (6 bases). CDR3 length: 14 residues. Germline V CDR1 and CDR2: SGHNT, YYREEE (reference sequence). The V end was cut by 4 bases, the J end by 1 base, with 11 bases between.

This clone was seen a few times. V is TRBV28 and J is TRBJ1-2; 8 bases fit TRBD1. The germline CDR1 and CDR2 sequences are MDHEN and SYDVKM. The V segment lost 5 bases and the J segment 7 bases; nucleotides outside the gene matches: 12. This CDR3 region has 15 residues. In DNA form, the CDR3 reads TGTGCCAGCAGTCTGACAGGGGTTAATGTCATTGGCTACACCTTC. This encodes CASSLTGVNVIGYTF.

The chain couples TRBV27 to TRBJ2-1; 11 bases agree with TRBD2. Per germline, CDR1 MNHEY and CDR2 SMNVEV (reference sequence). The trim removed 2 bases at V and 6 bases at J, leaving 6 bases unmatched. The length of the CDR3 is 16 residues. The CDR3 DNA reads as TGTGCCAGCAGTTTACGCCCTAGCGGGGGGAGCAATGAGCAGTTCTTC. Protein: CASSLRPSGGSNEQFF.

The chain is built from TRBV29-1 and TRBJ2-7; 7 bases match TRBD1. The CDR3 has 13 amino acids. The germline CDR1 and CDR2 sequences are SQVTM and ANQGSEA. The V segment lost 5 bases and the J segment 3 bases; nucleotides outside the gene matches: 7. CDR3 in DNA: TGCAGCGTTTCCGGGGCAGGGGGCTACGAGCAGTACTTC. Translated: CSVSGAGGYEQYF.

The chain links TRBV5-1 to TRBJ2-1; TRBD1 is a possible D gene (6 bases). CDR3 length: 14 residues. From germline, CDR1 is SGHRS and CDR2 YFSETQ. V was clipped by 2 bases and J by 6 bases, with 12 bases between them. The CDR3 loop reads CASSLSTQGNEQFF. The CDR3 DNA reads TGCGCCAGCAGCTTAAGTACACAGGGCAATGAGCAGTTCTTC. The variable domain in full, with the rest retrieved from reference TRBV5-1 and TRBJ2-1, is KAGVTQTPRYLIKTRGQQVTLSCSPISGHRSVSWYQQTPGQGLQFLFEYFSETQRNKGNFPGRFSGRQFSNSRSEMNVSTLELGDSALYLCASSLSTQGNEQFFGPGTRLTVL.

The chain recombines TRBV30 with TRBJ2-7, with D possibly being TRBD1 (6 bases). The ends were cut back, 2 bases at V and 2 bases at J, with 13 bases in the middle. The length of the CDR3 is 14 residues. The germline gives CDR1 GTSNPN, CDR2 SVGIG (reference sequence). Here the CDR3 DNA reads TGTGCCTGGAGTCAGGGGCTGGGAACCTACGAGCAGTACTTC. It yields the protein CAWSQGLGTYEQYF.